This T cell receptor beta chain was recovered during a study of a mutant IDH1 vaccine in newly diagnosed glioma. Time point here: baseline, week 1 (first vaccination visit). Stated treatment: pre-vaccination baseline after standard-of-care therapy. Notes on the study in general: Of all patients, around 94% showed vaccine-induced immune responses.

The trim removed 0 bases at V and 10 bases at J, leaving 3 bases unmatched. CDR1 and CDR2 (germline): MGHRA, YSYEKL. CDR3 length: 13 residues. Profiled with immunoSEQ multiplex PCR; TCRdb holds only in-frame clones, not every one. This sample carries approximately 70,000 clones, about four fifths of them seen once, and the ten largest clones take about 7.5%. This clone has a single count. Its antigen is not identified. The sequence was collected from a man aged 45-65 years with glioma. The source was PBMCs, collected from a glioma patient treated with radiotherapy, temozolomide or both. This chain connects TRBV4-1 to TRBJ2-1; 7 nucleotides align to TRBD2. The CDR3 nucleotides read TGCGCCAGCAGCCAAGATTGGGGGGGGGAGCAGTTCTTC. Amino acids: CASSQDWGGEQFF.